A single sample gave rise to the 16 T cell receptor beta chains below, sequenced in a study of Ad26.COV2.S vaccination and SARS-CoV-2 variants. Profiled with immunoSEQ multiplex PCR; TCRdb holds only in-frame clones, not every one. The sample lists hundreds of thousands of clones; about 89% were seen once. Treatment indicated: about 20 received Ad26.COV2.S at low or high dose, single or two shots; about 5 received placebo; per-sample allocation not given. The study sampled participants on day 63 after the first vaccine or placebo injection. This material consisted of peripheral blood, taken in a trial of Ad26.COV2.S vaccine versus placebo. The receptors were gathered from a person aged 18 to 59 who received the Ad26.COV2.S COVID-19 vaccine or a placebo.

The V gene is TRBV5-1, the J gene TRBJ1-6, with D perhaps matching TRBD1 (6 bases). The V and J ends lost 4 bases and 10 bases respectively, with 15 bases between them. Per germline, CDR1 SGHRS and CDR2 YFSETQ. CDR3 length: 14 amino acids. The CDR3 region is CASSPQGLVSPLHF. CDR3 in DNA: TGCGCCAGCAGCCCCCAGGGGTTAGTCTCACCCCTCCACTTT.

This chain uses TRBV5-4 with TRBJ1-4; D gene ambiguous. Per germline, CDR1 SGHNT and CDR2 YYREEE (reference sequence). Trimming removed 3 bases at V and 7 bases at J, with 19 bases between. The CDR3 spans 16 residues. CDR3 in amino acids: CASSYGSGRMGEKLFF. CDR3 nucleotide sequence: TGTGCCAGCAGCTACGGGAGTGGGCGCATGGGTGAAAAACTGTTTTTT.

The J gene is TRBJ2-1, the V gene TRBV4-1; the D gene is possibly TRBD2 (7 bases). In germline, CDR1 is MGHRA, CDR2 YSYEKL. Deletions cut 1 base from V and 5 bases from J, with 12 bases between. The CDR3 consists of 15 residues. CDR3 sequence reads: CASSQGGGGNNEQFF. CDR3 in DNA: TGCGCCAGCAGCCAAGGAGGGGGGGGTAACAATGAGCAGTTCTTC.

The chain employs TRBV7-2 and TRBJ1-6; D gene uncertain. Germline CDR1 and CDR2: SGHTA and FQGNSA. The CDR3 contains 16 residues. Between the trimmed V and J ends, which lost 1 base and 7 bases, there was a span of 14 bases. CDR3 loop: CASSLERGRGNSPLHF. In DNA, the CDR3 is TGTGCCAGCAGCTTAGAACGAGGCCGGGGAAATTCACCCCTCCACTTT.

In this sample, this clone turned up a few times. V usage is TRBV4-3 and J usage is TRBJ2-3; TRBD2 matches 9 bases. The CDR3 has 17 residues. The trim removed 0 bases at V and 6 bases at J, leaving 10 bases unmatched. Looked up from germline, CDR1 is LGHNA and CDR2 is YSLEER. The CDR3 spells CASSQDGAGGTVDTQYF. CDR3 DNA: TGCGCCAGCAGCCAAGACGGAGCGGGGGGAACTGTGGATACGCAGTATTTT.

This clone was detected once. CDR3: CASSPGTTTNEKLFF. CDR3 DNA: TGCGCCAGCAGCCCTGGGACGACAACTAATGAAAAACTGTTTTTT. This rearrangement joins TRBV5-1 to TRBJ1-4; a weak D match, TRBD1 (5 bases). Germline CDR1 and CDR2: SGHRS and YFSETQ. V lost 4 bases and J 0 bases, leaving 10 bases between the germline ends. This CDR3 spans 15 amino acids.

The chain carries TRBV19 and TRBJ2-7, with 9 bases fitting TRBD1. With V trimmed by 8 bases and J by 5 bases, 7 bases remained unmatched. The CDR3 loop spans 13 amino acids. Germline CDR1 is LNHDA and CDR2 is SQIVND (reference sequence). CDR3 bases: TGTGCCAGTGCCGGGACAGGGACCCACGAGCAGTACTTC. It is translated as CASAGTGTHEQYF.

The J gene is TRBJ2-1, the V gene TRBV27; tentative D call: TRBD2 (5 bases). V gave up 8 bases and J gave up 9 bases, with 11 bases separating them. Germline V gene data show CDR1 as MNHEY and CDR2 as SMNVEV (reference sequence). The CDR3 consists of 11 residues. The CDR3 loop reads CASAVGSEQFF. Written as DNA, the CDR3 is TGTGCCAGCGCCGTGGGGAGTGAGCAGTTCTTC.

The CDR3 spells CASSLPVTDTQYF. The CDR3 DNA sequence: TGTGCCAGCAGCTTACCTGTCACGGATACGCAGTATTTT. The gene calls are TRBV11-1 and TRBJ2-3; D ambiguous. Per the germline V gene, CDR1 is SGHAT and CDR2 is FQDESV (reference sequence). The CDR3 has 13 amino acids. V was clipped by 2 bases and J by 6 bases, with 9 bases between them.

This chain connects TRBV5-1 to TRBJ2-5, with TRBD2 matching 7 bases. The germline gives CDR1 SGHRS, CDR2 YFSETQ. The CDR3 runs 15 residues. V lost 1 base to trimming and J lost 3 bases; unmatched junction nucleotides: 6. CDR3 region: CASSLRSSGEETQYF. The CDR3 region has the DNA TGCGCCAGCAGCTTGCGGTCTAGCGGAGAAGAGACCCAGTACTTC.

The rearrangement uses TRBV18 and TRBJ1-3; D is perhaps TRBD1 (5 bases). The CDR3 length is 13 residues. In germline, CDR1 is KGHSH, CDR2 LQKENI. V dropped 6 bases and J dropped 3 bases, with 9 bases sitting between them. The CDR3 reads CASSQGGGNTIYF. The CDR3 DNA reads TGTGCCAGCTCGCAGGGAGGTGGAAACACCATATATTTT.

The rearrangement links TRBV4-1 to TRBJ2-1, with 8 nucleotides matching TRBD1. V trimming: 1 base; J trimming: 8 bases; junction bases outside the gene matches: 4. The CDR3 runs 14 residues. Looked up from germline, CDR1 is MGHRA and CDR2 is YSYEKL. The CDR3 loop reads CASSQVTGADEQFF. CDR3 in DNA: TGCGCCAGCAGCCAAGTGACAGGGGCTGATGAGCAGTTCTTC.

This clone was recorded many times. V gene TRBV27 combines with J gene TRBJ2-1; 9 bases match TRBD2. V dropped 5 bases and J dropped 8; count of bases not matched to a gene: 13. This CDR3 has 16 residues. CDR1 and CDR2 (germline): MNHEY, SMNVEV (reference sequence). CDR3 amino acids: CASSPGLRGGVYEQFF. The DNA of the CDR3 is TGTGCCAGCAGTCCGGGACTGCGGGGGGGCGTCTATGAGCAGTTCTTC.

The chain employs TRBV5-6 and TRBJ2-7; 8 bases agree with TRBD1. CDR1 is SGHDT and CDR2 is YYEEEE in the germline V gene. V gave up 4 bases and J gave up 1 base; unmatched junction bases: 7. This CDR3 is 15 amino acids long. Written as DNA, the CDR3 is TGTGCCAGCAGCGCCGATGGACAGGGATCCTACGAGCAGTACTTC. Translating it yields CASSADGQGSYEQYF.

This chain connects TRBV28 to TRBJ1-1; 9 bases are a match to TRBD1. Trimming at V came to 6 bases and at J to 0 bases, leaving 5 bases not matched to a gene. The CDR3 sequence is 15 residues long. CDR1 and CDR2 (germline): MDHEN, SYDVKM. Here the CDR3 DNA reads TGTGCCAGCAGGTCCGGGACAGGGCTGAACACTGAAGCTTTCTTT. Encoded protein: CASRSGTGLNTEAFF.

The chain is built from TRBV6-5 and TRBJ2-1; TRBD1 matches 8 bases. The V gene end was trimmed by 6 bases and the J gene end by 2 bases; junction bases not matched to a gene: 6. The CDR3 has 15 residues. The germline CDR1 and CDR2 sequences are MNHEY and SVGAGI. The CDR3 DNA follows: TGTGCCAGCAGCCTTGACAGGGGTCCCTACAATGAGCAGTTCTTC. Its translation is CASSLDRGPYNEQFF.